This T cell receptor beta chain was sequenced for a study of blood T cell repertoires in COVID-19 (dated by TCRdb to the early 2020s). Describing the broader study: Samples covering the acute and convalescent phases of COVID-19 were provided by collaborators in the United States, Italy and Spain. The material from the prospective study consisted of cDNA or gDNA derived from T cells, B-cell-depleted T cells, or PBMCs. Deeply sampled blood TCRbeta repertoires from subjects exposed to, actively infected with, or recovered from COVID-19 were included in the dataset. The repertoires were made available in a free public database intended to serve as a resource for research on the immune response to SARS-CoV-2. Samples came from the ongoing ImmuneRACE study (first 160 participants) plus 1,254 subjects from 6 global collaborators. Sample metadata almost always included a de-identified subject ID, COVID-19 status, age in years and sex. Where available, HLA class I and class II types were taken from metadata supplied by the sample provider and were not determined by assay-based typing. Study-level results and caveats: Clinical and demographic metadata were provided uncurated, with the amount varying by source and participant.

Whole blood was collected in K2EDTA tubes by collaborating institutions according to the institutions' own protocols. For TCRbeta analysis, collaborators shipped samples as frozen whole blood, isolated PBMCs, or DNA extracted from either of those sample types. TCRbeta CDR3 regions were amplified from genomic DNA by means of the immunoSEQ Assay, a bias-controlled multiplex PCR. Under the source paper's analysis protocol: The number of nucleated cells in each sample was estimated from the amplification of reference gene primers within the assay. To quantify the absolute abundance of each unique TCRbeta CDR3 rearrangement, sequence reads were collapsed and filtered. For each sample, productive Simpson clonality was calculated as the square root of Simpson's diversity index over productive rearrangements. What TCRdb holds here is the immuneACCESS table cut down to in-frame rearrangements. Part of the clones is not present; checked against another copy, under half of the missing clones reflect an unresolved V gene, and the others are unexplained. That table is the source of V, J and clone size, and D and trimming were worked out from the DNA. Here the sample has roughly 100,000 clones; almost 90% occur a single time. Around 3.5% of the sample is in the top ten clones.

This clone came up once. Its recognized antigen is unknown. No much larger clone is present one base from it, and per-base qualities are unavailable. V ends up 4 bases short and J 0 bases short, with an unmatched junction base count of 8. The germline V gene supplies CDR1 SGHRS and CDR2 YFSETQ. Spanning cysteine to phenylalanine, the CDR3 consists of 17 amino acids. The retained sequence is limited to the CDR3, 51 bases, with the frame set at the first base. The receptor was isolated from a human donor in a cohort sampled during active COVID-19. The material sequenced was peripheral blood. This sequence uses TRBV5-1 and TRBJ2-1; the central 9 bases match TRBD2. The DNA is TGCGCCAGCAGCGGGGGGACTAGCTTTTCCTCCTACAATGAGCAGTTCTTC. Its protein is CASSGGTSFSSYNEQFF.